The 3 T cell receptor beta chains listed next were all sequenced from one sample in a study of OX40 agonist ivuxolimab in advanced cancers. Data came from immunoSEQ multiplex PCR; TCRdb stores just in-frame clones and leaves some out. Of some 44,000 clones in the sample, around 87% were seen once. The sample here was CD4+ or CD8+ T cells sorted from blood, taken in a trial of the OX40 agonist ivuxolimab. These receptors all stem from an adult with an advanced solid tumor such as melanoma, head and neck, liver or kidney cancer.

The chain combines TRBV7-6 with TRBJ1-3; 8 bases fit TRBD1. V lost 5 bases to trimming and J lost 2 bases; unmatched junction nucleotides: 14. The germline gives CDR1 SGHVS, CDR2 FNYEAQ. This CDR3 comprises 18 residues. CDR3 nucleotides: TGTGCCAGCAGCCCTCGGGCCCGACAGGGGATTACTGGAAACACCATATATTTT. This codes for CASSPRARQGITGNTIYF.

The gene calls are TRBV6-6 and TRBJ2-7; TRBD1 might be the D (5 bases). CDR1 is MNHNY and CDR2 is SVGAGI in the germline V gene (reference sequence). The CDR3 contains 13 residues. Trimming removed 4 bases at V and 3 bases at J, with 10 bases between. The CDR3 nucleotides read TGTGCCAGCAGTTTCGGACAAAACTACGAGCAGTACTTC. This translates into CASSFGQNYEQYF.

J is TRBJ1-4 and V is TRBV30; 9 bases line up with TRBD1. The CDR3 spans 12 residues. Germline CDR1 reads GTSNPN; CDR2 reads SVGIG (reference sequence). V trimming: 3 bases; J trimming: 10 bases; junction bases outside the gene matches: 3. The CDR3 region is CAWSETGGKLFF. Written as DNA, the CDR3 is TGTGCCTGGAGCGAGACAGGGGGAAAACTGTTTTTT.